This TCR beta chain comes out of a study of cytomegalovirus exposure and HLA in healthy donors. General study results and limits: One variant, a missense change in DCLRE1C, was linked in a later analysis to TCR beta V- and J-gene trimming.

Researchers ran the PCR with 60 Vbeta and 13 Jbeta primers. Data came from immunoSEQ multiplex PCR; TCRdb stores just in-frame clones and leaves some out. In the table there are about 140,000 clones, less than 85% of which are singletons. This clone has a handful of counts. What it recognizes is unknown. The V and J ends lost 3 bases and 0 bases, in that order; junction bases with no gene match: 8. The CDR3 contains 18 residues. Germline CDR1 is LGHNA and CDR2 is YSLEER. This clonotype was obtained from a man between 35 and 55 years old in good health and CMV-seronegative. The chain employs TRBV4-3 and TRBJ2-6; 7 bases align to TRBD2. Source material: PBMCs. This CDR3 is CASSQTPGGSSGANVLTF. Written as DNA, the CDR3 is TGCGCCAGCAGCCAGACGCCCGGGGGGAGCTCTGGGGCCAACGTCCTGACTTTC.